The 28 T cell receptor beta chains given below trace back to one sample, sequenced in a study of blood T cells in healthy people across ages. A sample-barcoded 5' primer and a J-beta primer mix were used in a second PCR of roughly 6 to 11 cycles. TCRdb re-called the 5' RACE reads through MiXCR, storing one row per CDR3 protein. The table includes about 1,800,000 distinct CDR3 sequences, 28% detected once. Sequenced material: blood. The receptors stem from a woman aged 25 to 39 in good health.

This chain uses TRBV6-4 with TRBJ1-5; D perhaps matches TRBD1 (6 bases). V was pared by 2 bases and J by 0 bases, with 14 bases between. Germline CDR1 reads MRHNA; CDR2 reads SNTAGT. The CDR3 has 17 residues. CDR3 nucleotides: TGTGCCAGCAGTGACCCTACAGGGACCGCTAGCAATCAGCCCCAGCATTTT. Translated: CASSDPTGTASNQPQHF.

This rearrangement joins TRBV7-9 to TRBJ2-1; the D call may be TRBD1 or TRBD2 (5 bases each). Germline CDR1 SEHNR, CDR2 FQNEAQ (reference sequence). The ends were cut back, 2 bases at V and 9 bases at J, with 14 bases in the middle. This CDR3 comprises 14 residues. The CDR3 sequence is CASSLSGGSPEQFF. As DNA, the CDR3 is TGTGCCAGCAGCTTATCTGGGGGTTCTCCTGAGCAGTTCTTC. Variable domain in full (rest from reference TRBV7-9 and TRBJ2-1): DTGVSQNPRHKITKRGQNVTFRCDPISEHNRLYWYRQTLGQGPEFLTYFQNEAQLEKSRLLSDRFSAERPKGSFSTLEIQRTEQGDSAMYLCASSLSGGSPEQFFGPGTRLTVL.

The CDR3 is CASSVMAGRSEELFF. As DNA, the CDR3 is TGTGCCAGCAGCGTTATGGCGGGACGTTCGGAGGAGCTGTTTTTT. The V call is TRBV6-1, the J call TRBJ2-2, with a possible D match to TRBD2 (6 bases). Trimming removed 6 bases from V and 10 bases from J, with 21 bases in between. The germline gives CDR1 MNHNS, CDR2 SASEGT. This CDR3 has 15 amino acids.

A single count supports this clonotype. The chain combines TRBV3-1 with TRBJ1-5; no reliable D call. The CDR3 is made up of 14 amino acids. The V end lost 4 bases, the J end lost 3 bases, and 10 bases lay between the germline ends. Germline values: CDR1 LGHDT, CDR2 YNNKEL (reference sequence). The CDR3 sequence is CASSLRRVNQPQHF. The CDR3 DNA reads TGTGCCAGCAGCCTAAGACGGGTCAATCAGCCCCAGCATTTT.

CDR3: CASSVTGPDWDEQYF. CDR3 sequence (DNA): TGCGCCAGCAGCGTTACGGGACCCGATTGGGACGAGCAGTACTTC. The gene calls are TRBV5-1 and TRBJ2-7; D possibly matches TRBD1 or TRBD2 (5 bases each). The CDR3 totals 15 residues. V dropped 4 bases and J dropped 5 bases, with 19 bases sitting between them. Per the germline V gene, CDR1 is SGHRS and CDR2 is YFSETQ.

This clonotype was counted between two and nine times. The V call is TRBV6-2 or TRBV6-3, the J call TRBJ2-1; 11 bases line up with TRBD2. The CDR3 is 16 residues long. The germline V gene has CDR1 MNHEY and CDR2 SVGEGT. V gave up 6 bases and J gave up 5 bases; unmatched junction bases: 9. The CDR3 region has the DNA TGTGCCAGCAGCTTTCTGGGGACTAGCGGCGACAATGAGCAGTTCTTC. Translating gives CASSFLGTSGDNEQFF.

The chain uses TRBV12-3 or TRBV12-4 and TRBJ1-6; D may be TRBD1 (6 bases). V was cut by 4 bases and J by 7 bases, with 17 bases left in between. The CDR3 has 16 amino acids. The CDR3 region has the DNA TGTGCCAGCAGTTCAACGGAACAGGGCTTGAATTCACCCCTCCACTTT. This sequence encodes CASSSTEQGLNSPLHF.

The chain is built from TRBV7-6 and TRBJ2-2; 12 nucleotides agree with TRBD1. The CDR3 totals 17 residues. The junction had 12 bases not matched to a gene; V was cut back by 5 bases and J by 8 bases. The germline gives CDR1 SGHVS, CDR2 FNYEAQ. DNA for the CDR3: TGTGCCAGCAGCCGACGCTCGGGGACAGGGGGCACTGGGGAGCTGTTTTTT. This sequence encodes CASSRRSGTGGTGELFF.

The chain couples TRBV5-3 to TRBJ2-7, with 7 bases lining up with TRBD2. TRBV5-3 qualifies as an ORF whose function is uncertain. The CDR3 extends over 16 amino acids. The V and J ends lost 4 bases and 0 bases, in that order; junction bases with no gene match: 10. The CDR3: CARSRVKGTNSYEQYF. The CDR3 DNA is TGTGCCAGAAGCCGAGTTAAAGGGACTAACTCCTACGAGCAGTACTTC.

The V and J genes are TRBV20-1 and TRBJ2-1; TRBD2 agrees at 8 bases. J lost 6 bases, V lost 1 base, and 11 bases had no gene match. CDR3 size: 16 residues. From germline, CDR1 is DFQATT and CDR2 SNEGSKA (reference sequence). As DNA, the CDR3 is TGCAGTGCTAGAGTTATCGAGGGGCTAGCGGGCAATGAGCAGTTCTTC. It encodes CSARVIEGLAGNEQFF.

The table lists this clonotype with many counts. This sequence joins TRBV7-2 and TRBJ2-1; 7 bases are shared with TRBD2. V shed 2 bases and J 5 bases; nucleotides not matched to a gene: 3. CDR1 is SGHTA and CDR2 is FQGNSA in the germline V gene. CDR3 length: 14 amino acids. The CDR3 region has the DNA TGTGCCAGCAGCTTACGGCGGGAGAACAATGAGCAGTTCTTC. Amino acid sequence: CASSLRRENNEQFF.

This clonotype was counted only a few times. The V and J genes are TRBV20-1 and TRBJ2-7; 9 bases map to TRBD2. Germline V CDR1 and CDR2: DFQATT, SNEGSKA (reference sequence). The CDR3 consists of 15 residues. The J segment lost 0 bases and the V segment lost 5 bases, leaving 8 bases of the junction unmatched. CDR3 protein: CSAPLAGLSSYEQYF. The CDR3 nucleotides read TGCAGTGCTCCGCTAGCGGGGTTGAGCTCCTACGAGCAGTACTTC.

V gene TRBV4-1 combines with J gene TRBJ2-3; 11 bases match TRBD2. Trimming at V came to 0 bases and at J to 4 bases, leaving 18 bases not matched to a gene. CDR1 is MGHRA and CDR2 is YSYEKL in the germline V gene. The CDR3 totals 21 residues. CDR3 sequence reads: CASSQDRKNVWASGGPDTQYF. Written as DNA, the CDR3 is TGCGCCAGCAGCCAAGATAGGAAGAACGTATGGGCTAGCGGGGGGCCAGATACGCAGTATTTT.

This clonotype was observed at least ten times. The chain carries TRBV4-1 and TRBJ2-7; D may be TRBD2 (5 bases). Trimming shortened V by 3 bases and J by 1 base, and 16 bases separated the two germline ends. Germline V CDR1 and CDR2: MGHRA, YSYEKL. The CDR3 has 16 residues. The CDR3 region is CASSQASAAASYEQYF. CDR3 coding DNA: TGCGCCAGCAGCCAGGCGTCTGCAGCGGCGTCCTACGAGCAGTACTTC.

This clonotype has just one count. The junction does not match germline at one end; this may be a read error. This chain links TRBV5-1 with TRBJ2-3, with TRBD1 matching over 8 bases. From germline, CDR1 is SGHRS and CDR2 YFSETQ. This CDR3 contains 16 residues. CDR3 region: CASSSRTGSNADMQYF. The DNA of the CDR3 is TGCGCCAGCAGCTCACGGACAGGGAGTAACGCAGATATGCAGTATTTT.

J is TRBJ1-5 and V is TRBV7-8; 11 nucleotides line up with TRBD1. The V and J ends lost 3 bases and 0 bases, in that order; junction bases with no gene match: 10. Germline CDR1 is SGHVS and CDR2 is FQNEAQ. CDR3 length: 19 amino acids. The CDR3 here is CASSLHSGTGGYSNQPQHF. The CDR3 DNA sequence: TGTGCCAGCAGCTTGCACTCCGGGACAGGGGGATATAGCAATCAGCCCCAGCATTTT.

CDR3 region: CSAIENGYTF. CDR3 DNA sequence: TGCAGTGCTATTGAAAATGGCTACACCTTC. The chain has TRBV20-1 and TRBJ1-2; D not resolved. The germline V gene encodes CDR1 DFQATT and CDR2 SNEGSKA (reference sequence). This CDR3 has 10 amino acids. V gave up 4 bases and J gave up 6 bases, with 6 bases separating them.

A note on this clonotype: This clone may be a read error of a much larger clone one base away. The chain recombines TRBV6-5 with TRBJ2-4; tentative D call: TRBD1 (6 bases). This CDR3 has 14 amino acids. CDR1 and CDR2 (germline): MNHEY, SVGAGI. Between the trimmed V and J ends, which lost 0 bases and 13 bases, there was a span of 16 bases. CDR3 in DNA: TGTGCCAGCAGTTACTCGATGGGGGACAATGAGCAGTACTTC. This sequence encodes CASSYSMGDNEQYF.

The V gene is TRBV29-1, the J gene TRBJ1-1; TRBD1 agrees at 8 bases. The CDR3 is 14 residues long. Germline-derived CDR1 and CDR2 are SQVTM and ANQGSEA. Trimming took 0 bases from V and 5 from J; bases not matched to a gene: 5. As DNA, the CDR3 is TGCAGCGTTGAAGAGAACAGGGGGTGGACTGAAGCTTTCTTT. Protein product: CSVEENRGWTEAFF.

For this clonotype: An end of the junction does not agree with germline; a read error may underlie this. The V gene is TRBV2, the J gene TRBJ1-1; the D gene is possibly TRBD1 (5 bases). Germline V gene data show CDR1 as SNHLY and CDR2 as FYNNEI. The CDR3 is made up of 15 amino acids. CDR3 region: CASSDQGWENTETFF. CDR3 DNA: TGTGCCAGCAGTGATCAGGGATGGGAGAACACTGAAACTTTCTTT.

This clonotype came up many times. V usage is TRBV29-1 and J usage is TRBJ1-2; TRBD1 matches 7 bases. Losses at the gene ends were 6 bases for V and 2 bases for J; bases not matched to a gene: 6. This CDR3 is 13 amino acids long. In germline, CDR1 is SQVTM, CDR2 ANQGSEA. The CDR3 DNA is TGCAGCGTAACGACAGGGACCAACTATGGCTACACCTTC. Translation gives CSVTTGTNYGYTF. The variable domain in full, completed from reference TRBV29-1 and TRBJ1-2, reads SAVISQKPSRDICQRGTSLTIQCQVDSQVTMMFWYRQQPGQSLTLIATANQGSEATYESGFVIDKFPISRPNLTFSTLTVSNMSPEDSSIYLCSVTTGTNYGYTFGSGTRLTVV.

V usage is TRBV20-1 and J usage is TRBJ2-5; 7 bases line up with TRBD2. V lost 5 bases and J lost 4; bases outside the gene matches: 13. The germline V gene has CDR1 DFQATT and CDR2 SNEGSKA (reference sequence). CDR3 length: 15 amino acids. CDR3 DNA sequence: TGCAGTGCTGGGGGGGTAGGGCCGTACCGAGAGACCCAGTACTTC. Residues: CSAGGVGPYRETQYF.

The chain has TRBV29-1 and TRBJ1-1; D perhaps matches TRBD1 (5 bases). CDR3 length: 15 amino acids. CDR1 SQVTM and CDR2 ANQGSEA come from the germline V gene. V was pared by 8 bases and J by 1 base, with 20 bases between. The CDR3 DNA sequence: TGCAGCTCAAGGAAGGGGATTCGGACGAACACTGAAGCTTTCTTT. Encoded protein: CSSRKGIRTNTEAFF.

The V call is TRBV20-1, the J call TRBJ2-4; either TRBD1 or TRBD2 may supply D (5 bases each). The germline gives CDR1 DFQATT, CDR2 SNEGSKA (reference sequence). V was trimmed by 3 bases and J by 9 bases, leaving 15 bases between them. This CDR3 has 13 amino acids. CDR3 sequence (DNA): TGCAGTGCTAGGAGAGTAATGAGGGGCATTCAGTACTTC. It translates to CSARRVMRGIQYF.

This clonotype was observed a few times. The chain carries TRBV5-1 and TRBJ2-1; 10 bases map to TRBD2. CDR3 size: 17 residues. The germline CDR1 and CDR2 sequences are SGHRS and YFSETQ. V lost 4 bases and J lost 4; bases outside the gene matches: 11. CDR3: CASSQDLLAGVYNEQFF. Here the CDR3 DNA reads TGCGCCAGCAGCCAGGATCTTCTAGCGGGAGTTTACAATGAGCAGTTCTTC.

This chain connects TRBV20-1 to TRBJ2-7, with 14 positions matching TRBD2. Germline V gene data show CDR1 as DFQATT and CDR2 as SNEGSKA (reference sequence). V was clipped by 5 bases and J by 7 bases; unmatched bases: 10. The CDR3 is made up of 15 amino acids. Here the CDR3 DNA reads TGCAGTGCTTCGGGGACTAGCGGGAGTTGGAATGAGCAGTACTTC. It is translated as CSASGTSGSWNEQYF.

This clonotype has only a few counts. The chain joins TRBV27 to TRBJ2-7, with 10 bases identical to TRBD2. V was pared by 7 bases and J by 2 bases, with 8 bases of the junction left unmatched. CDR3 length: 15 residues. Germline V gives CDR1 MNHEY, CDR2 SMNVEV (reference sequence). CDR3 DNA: TGTGCCAGCACCTCACTAGCGGGATCAACCTACGAGCAGTACTTC. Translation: CASTSLAGSTYEQYF.

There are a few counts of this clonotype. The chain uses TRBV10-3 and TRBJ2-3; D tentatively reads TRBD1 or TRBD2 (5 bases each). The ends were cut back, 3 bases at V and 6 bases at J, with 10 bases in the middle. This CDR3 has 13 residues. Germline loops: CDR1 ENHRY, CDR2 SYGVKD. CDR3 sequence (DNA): TGTGCCATCAGTGACGGTGGGGACGATACGCAGTATTTT. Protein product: CAISDGGDDTQYF.